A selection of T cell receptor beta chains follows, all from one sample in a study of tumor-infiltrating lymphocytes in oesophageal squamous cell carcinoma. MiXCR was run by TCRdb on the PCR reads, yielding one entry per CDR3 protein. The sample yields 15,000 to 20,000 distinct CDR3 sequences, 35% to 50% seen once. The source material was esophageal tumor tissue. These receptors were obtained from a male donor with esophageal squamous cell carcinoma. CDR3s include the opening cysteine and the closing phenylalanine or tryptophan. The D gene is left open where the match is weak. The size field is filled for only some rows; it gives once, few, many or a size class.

CDR3aa: CASSLVDLGRNEQYF; CDR3nt: TGTGCCAGCAGTTTAGTTGATCTAGGTAGGAATGAGCAGTACTTC; abundance: .; v_gene: TRBV12-3/TRBV12-4; j_gene: TRBJ2-5; d_gene: .
CDR3aa: CSAIEGDRGLWEQYF; CDR3nt: TGCAGTGCCATAGAGGGGGACAGGGGATTGTGGGAGCAGTACTTC; abundance: .; v_gene: TRBV20-1; j_gene: TRBJ2-4; d_gene: TRBD1
CDR3aa: CASSLSGQGQETQYF; CDR3nt: TGTGCCAGCAGCTTATCGGGACAGGGCCAAGAGACCCAGTACTTC; abundance: .; v_gene: TRBV11-3; j_gene: TRBJ2-5; d_gene: TRBD1
CDR3aa: CASSVGTEQYF; CDR3nt: TGTGCCAGCAGTGTCGGGACGGAGCAGTACTTC; abundance: many; v_gene: TRBV27; j_gene: TRBJ2-7; d_gene: .
CDR3aa: CASSLGGTSGFTGELYF; CDR3nt: TGTGCCAGCAGTTTAGGAGGGACTTCGGGATTCACCGGGGAGCTGTATTTT; abundance: few; v_gene: TRBV12-3/TRBV12-4; j_gene: TRBJ2-3; d_gene: .
CDR3aa: CASSPPNTGDETQYF; CDR3nt: TGTGCCAGCTCACCACCGAACACAGGGGACGAGACCCAGTACTTC; abundance: many; v_gene: TRBV18; j_gene: TRBJ2-5; d_gene: TRBD1
CDR3aa: CASSSNPDSPSYNEQFF; CDR3nt: TGTGCCAGCAGCTCAAACCCCGACAGTCCCTCCTACAATGAGCAGTTCTTC; abundance: few; v_gene: TRBV7-2; j_gene: TRBJ2-1; d_gene: .
CDR3aa: CASSLVQGWGNTEAFF; CDR3nt: TGTGCCAGCAGCTTAGTACAGGGATGGGGGAACACTGAAGCTTTCTTT; abundance: many; v_gene: TRBV7-9; j_gene: TRBJ1-1; d_gene: .
CDR3aa: CASSLEYEQYF; CDR3nt: TGTGCCAGCAGCTTAGAATATGAGCAGTACTTC; abundance: .; v_gene: TRBV7-9; j_gene: TRBJ2-7; d_gene: .
CDR3aa: CASGLDSGQQSTQYF; CDR3nt: TGTGCTAGTGGTTTGGACTCGGGACAGCAATCAACCCAGTACTTC; abundance: .; v_gene: TRBV12-5; j_gene: TRBJ2-5; d_gene: TRBD1
CDR3aa: CASSPLHQETQYF; CDR3nt: TGTGCCAGCAGCCCCTTACACCAAGAGACCCAGTACTTC; abundance: many; v_gene: TRBV5-5; j_gene: TRBJ2-5; d_gene: .
CDR3aa: CASNFEGQLNQPQHF; CDR3nt: TGTGCCAGCAACTTCGAGGGACAGTTAAATCAGCCCCAGCATTTT; abundance: many; v_gene: TRBV6-1; j_gene: TRBJ1-5; d_gene: TRBD1
CDR3aa: CASSYSGTPQETQYF; CDR3nt: TGTGCCAGCAGTTACTCCGGGACTCCACAAGAGACCCAGTACTTC; abundance: .; v_gene: TRBV6-5; j_gene: TRBJ2-5; d_gene: .
CDR3aa: CASSRQGEAGELFF; CDR3nt: TGTGCCAGCAGCCGACAGGGGGAGGCCGGGGAGCTGTTTTTT; abundance: .; v_gene: TRBV7-3; j_gene: TRBJ2-2; d_gene: TRBD1
CDR3aa: CASSPGLRNQPQHF; CDR3nt: TGTGCCAGCAGCCCCGGGTTACGCAATCAGCCCCAGCATTTT; abundance: .; v_gene: TRBV7-4; j_gene: TRBJ1-5; d_gene: .
CDR3aa: CASSPTRKRDTTDTQYF; CDR3nt: TGTGCCAGCAGCCCGACCCGGAAGCGGGATACCACAGATACGCAGTATTTT; abundance: .; v_gene: TRBV11-2; j_gene: TRBJ2-3; d_gene: TRBD2
CDR3aa: CASSLASVYEQYF; CDR3nt: TGCGCCAGCAGCTTGGCTAGCGTCTACGAGCAGTACTTC; abundance: many; v_gene: TRBV5-1; j_gene: TRBJ2-7; d_gene: .
CDR3aa: CASSSTGTADTQYF; CDR3nt: TGTGCCAGCAGTTCAACCGGGACGGCAGATACGCAGTATTTT; abundance: once; v_gene: TRBV28; j_gene: TRBJ2-3; d_gene: .
CDR3aa: CASSLVSGGVYEQYF; CDR3nt: TGTGCCAGCAGTTTAGTGAGCGGGGGTGTCTACGAGCAGTACTTC; abundance: many; v_gene: TRBV28; j_gene: TRBJ2-7; d_gene: TRBD2
CDR3aa: CASSFRAAEAFF; CDR3nt: TGTGCCAGCAGCTTTAGGGCTGCCGAAGCTTTCTTT; abundance: .; v_gene: TRBV5-6; j_gene: TRBJ1-1; d_gene: .
CDR3aa: CASSRQGAEQFF; CDR3nt: TGTGCCAGCAGTCGACAGGGGGCTGAGCAGTTCTTC; abundance: .; v_gene: TRBV12-3/TRBV12-4; j_gene: TRBJ2-1; d_gene: TRBD1
CDR3aa: CASSLALAGYTF; CDR3nt: TGTGCCAGCAGTTTAGCGCTAGCTGGCTACACCTTC; abundance: many; v_gene: TRBV12-3/TRBV12-4; j_gene: TRBJ1-2; d_gene: .